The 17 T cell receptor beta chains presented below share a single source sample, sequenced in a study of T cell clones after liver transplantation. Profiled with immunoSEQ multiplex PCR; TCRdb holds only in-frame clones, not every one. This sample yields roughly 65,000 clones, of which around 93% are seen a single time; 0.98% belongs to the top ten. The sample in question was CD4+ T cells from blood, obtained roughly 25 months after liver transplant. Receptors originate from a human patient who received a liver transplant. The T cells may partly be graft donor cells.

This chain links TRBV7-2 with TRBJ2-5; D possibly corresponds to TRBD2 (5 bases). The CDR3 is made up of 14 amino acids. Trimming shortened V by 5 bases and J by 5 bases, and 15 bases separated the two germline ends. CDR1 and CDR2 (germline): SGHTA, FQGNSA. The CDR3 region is CASSARGRGETQYF. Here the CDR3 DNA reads TGTGCCAGCAGCGCTCGCGGCCGCGGGGAGACCCAGTACTTC.

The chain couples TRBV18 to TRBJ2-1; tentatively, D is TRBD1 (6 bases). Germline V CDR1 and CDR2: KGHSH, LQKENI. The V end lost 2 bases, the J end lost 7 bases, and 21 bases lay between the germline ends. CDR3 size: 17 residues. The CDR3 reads CASSPILGRGNGNEQFF. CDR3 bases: TGTGCCAGCTCACCAATCTTGGGTAGGGGGAATGGTAATGAGCAGTTCTTC. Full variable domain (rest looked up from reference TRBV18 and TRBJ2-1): NAGVMQNPRHLVRRRGQEARLRCSPMKGHSHVYWYRQLPEEGLKFMVYLQKENIIDESGMPKERFSAEFPKEGPSILRIQQVVRGDSAAYFCASSPILGRGNGNEQFFGPGTRLTVL.

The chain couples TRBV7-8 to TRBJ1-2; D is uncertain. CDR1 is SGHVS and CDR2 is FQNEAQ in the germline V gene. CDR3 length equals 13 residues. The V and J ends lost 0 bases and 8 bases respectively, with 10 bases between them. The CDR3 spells CASSLAGLQGYTF. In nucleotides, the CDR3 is TGTGCCAGCAGCTTAGCAGGACTTCAGGGCTACACCTTC.

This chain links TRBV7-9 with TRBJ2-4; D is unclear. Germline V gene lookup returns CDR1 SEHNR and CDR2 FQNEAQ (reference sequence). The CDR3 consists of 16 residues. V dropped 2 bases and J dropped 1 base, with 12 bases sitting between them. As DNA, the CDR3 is TGTGCCAGCAGCTTAAAAGGGAATACGGCCAAAAACATTCAGTACTTC. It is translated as CASSLKGNTAKNIQYF.

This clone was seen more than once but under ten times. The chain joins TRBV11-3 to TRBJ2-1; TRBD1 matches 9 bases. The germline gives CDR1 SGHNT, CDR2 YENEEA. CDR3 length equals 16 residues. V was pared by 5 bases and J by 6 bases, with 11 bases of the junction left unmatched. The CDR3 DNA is TGTGCCAGCAGCGCCCCGGGGGACAGGGTTTCCAATGAGCAGTTCTTC. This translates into CASSAPGDRVSNEQFF. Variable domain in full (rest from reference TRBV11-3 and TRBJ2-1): EAGVVQSPRYKIIEKKQPVAFWCNPISGHNTLYWYLQNLGQGPELLIRYENEEAVDDSQLPKDRFSAERLKGVDSTLKIQPAELGDSAVYLCASSAPGDRVSNEQFFGPGTRLTVL.

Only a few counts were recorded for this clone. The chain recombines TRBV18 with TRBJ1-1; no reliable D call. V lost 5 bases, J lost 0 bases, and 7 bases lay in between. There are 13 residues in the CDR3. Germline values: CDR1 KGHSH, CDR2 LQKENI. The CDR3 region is CASSAALNTEAFF. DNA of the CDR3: TGTGCCAGCTCAGCCGCCTTGAACACTGAAGCTTTCTTT. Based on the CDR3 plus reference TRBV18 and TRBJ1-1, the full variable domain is NAGVMQNPRHLVRRRGQEARLRCSPMKGHSHVYWYRQLPEEGLKFMVYLQKENIIDESGMPKERFSAEFPKEGPSILRIQQVVRGDSAAYFCASSAALNTEAFFGQGTRLTVV.

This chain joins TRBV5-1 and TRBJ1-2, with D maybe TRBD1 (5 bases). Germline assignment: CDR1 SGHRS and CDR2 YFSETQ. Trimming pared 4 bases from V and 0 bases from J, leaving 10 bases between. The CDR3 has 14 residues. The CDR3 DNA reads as TGCGCCAGCAGCCGGGGGAGCTCTAACTATGGCTACACCTTC. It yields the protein CASSRGSSNYGYTF.

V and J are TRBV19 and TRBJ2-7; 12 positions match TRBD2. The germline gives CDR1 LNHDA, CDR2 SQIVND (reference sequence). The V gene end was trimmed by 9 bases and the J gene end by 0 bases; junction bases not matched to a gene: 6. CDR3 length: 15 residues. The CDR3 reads CASMPTSGSSYEQYF. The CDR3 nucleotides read TGTGCCAGCATGCCGACTAGCGGGAGCTCCTACGAGCAGTACTTC.

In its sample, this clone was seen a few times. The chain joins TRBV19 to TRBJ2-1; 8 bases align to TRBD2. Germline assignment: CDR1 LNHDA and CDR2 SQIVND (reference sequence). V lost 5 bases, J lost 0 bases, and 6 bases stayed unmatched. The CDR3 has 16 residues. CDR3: CASSSIAGISYNEQFF. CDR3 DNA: TGTGCCAGTAGTTCGATAGCGGGAATCTCCTACAATGAGCAGTTCTTC.

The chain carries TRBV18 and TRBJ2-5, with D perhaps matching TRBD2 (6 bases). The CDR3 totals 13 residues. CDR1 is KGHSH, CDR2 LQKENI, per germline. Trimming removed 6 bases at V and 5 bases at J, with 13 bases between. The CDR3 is CASSYSGGETQYF. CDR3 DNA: TGTGCCAGCTCCTACAGCGGAGGGGAGACCCAGTACTTC.

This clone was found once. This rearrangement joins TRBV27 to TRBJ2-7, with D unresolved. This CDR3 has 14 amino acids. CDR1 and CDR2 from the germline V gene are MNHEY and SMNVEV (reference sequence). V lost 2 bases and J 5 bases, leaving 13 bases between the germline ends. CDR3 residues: CASSLNGPSDEQYF. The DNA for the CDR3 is TGTGCCAGCAGTTTAAACGGACCCTCAGACGAGCAGTACTTC.

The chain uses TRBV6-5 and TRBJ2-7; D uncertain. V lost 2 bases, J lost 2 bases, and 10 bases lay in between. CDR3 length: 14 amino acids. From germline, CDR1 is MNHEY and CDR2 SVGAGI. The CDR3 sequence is CASSYHSTAYEQYF. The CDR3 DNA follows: TGTGCCAGCAGTTACCATAGTACCGCCTACGAGCAGTACTTC.

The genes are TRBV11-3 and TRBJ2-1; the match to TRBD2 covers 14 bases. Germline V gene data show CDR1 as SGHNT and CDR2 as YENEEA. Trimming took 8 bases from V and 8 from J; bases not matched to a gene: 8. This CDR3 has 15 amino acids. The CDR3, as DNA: TGTGCCAGCGGCACGGGACTAGCGGGAGCGCATGAGCAGTTCTTC. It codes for CASGTGLAGAHEQFF.

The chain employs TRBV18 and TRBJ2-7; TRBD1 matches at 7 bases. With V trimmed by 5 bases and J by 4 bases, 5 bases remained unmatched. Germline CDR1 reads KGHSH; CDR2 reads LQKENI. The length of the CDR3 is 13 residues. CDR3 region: CASSTGQNYEQYF. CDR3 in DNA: TGTGCCAGCTCAACGGGACAGAATTACGAGCAGTACTTC.

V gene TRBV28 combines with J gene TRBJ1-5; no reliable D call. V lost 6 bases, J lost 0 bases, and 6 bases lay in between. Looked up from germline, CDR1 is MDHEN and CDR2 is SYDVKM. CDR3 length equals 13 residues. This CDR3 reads CASRGYSNQPQHF. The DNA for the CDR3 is TGTGCCAGCAGGGGGTATAGCAATCAGCCCCAGCATTTT.

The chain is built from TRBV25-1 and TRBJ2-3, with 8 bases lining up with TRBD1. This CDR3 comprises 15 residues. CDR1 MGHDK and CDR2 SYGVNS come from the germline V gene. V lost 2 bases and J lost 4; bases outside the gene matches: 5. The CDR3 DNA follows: TGTGCCAGCAGTGAACAGGGGGCCAATTCAGATACGCAGTATTTT. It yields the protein CASSEQGANSDTQYF.

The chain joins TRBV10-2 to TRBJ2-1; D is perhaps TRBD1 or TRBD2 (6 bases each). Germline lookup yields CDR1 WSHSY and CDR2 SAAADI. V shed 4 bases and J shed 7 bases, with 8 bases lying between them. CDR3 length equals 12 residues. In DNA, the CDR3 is TGCGCCAGCAGTGGAGGGGGGAATGAGCAGTTCTTC. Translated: CASSGGGNEQFF.